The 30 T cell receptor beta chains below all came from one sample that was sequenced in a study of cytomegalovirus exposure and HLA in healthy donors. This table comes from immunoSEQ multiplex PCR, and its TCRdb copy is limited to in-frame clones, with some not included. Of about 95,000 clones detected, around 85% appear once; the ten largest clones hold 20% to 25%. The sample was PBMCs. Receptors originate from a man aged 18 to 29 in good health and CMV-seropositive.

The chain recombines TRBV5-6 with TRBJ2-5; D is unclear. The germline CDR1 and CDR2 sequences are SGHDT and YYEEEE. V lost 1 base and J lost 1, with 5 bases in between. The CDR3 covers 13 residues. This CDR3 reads CASSLYGQETQYF. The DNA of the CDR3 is TGTGCCAGCAGCTTGTACGGCCAAGAGACCCAGTACTTC. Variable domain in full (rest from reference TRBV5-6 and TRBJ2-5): DAGVTQSPTHLIKTRGQQVTLRCSPKSGHDTVSWYQQALGQGPQFIFQYYEEEERQRGNFPDRFSGHQFPNYSSELNVNALLLGDSALYLCASSLYGQETQYFGPGTRLLVL.

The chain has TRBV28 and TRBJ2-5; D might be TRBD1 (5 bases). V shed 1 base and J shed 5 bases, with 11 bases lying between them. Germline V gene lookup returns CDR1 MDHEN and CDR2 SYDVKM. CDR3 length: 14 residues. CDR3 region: CASSLSGFGETQYF. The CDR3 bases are TGTGCCAGCAGTTTATCAGGGTTTGGGGAGACCCAGTACTTC.

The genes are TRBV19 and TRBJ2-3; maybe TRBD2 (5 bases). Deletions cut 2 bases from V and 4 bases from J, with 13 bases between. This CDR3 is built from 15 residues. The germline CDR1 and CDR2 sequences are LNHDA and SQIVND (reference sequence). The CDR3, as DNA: TGTGCCAGTAGTATACGGGGTTATTATTCAGATACGCAGTATTTT. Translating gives CASSIRGYYSDTQYF.

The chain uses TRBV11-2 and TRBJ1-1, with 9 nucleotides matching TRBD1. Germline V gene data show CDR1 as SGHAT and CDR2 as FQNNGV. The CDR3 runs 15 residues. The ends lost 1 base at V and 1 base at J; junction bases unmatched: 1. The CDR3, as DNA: TGTGCCAGCAGCTTAGCGGGACAGGGGAACACTGAAGCTTTCTTT. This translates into CASSLAGQGNTEAFF.

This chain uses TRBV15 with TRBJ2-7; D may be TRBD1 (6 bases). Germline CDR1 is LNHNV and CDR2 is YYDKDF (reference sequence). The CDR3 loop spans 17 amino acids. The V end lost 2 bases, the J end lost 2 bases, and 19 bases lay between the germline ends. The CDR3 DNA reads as TGTGCCACCAGCAGAAAGGGGGTCCCAGGTGTTACCTACGAGCAGTACTTC. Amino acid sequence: CATSRKGVPGVTYEQYF.

The CDR3 coding sequence is TGTGCCAGCAGTTCTCTAGCGGGAGGGCCCAATGAGCAGTTCTTC. This sequence encodes CASSSLAGGPNEQFF. This chain links TRBV6-1 with TRBJ2-1, with 12 nucleotides matching TRBD2. The CDR3 is 15 amino acids. V trimming: 5 bases; J trimming: 6 bases; junction bases outside the gene matches: 5. Per germline, CDR1 MNHNS and CDR2 SASEGT.

The CDR3 spells CASSAGDNYQPQHF. The CDR3 nucleotides are TGTGCCAGCAGCGCGGGTGATAACTATCAGCCCCAGCATTTT. The chain carries TRBV9 and TRBJ1-5, with unresolved D. The CDR3 has 14 residues. V was cut by 3 bases and J by 5 bases, with 12 bases left in between. CDR1 is SGDLS, CDR2 YYNGEE, per germline.

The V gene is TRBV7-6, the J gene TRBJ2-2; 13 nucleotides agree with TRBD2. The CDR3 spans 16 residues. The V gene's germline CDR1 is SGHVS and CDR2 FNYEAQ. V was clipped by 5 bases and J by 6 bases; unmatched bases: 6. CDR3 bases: TGTGCCAGCAGCCCCCGACTAGCGGGAGGACCCGGGGAGCTGTTTTTT. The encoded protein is CASSPRLAGGPGELFF.

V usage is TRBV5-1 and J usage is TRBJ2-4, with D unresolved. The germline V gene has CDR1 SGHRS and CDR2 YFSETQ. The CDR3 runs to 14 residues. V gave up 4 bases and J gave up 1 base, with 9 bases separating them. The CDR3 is CASSPGAAKNIQYF. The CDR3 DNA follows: TGCGCCAGCAGCCCCGGTGCGGCCAAAAACATTCAGTACTTC.

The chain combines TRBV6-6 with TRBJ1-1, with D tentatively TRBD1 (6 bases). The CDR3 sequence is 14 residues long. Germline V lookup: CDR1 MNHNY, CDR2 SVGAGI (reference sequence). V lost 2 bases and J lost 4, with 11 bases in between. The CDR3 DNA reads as TGTGCCAGCAGTTACAGTCAGGGGAGCACTGAAGCTTTCTTT. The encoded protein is CASSYSQGSTEAFF.

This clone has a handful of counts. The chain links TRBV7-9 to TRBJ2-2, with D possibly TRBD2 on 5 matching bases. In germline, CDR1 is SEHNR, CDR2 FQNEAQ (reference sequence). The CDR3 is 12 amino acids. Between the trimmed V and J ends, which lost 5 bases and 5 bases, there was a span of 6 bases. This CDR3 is CASSRGTGELFF. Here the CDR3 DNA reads TGTGCCAGCAGCCGGGGTACCGGGGAGCTGTTTTTT. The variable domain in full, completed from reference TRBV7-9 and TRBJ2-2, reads DTGVSQNPRHKITKRGQNVTFRCDPISEHNRLYWYRQTLGQGPEFLTYFQNEAQLEKSRLLSDRFSAERPKGSFSTLEIQRTEQGDSAMYLCASSRGTGELFFGEGSRLTVL.

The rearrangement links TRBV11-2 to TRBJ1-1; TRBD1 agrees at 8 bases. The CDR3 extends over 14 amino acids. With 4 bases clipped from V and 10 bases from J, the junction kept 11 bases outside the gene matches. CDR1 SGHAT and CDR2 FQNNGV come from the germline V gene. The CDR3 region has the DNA TGTGCCAGCAGCTCAAGACAGGGGAGAGGAGGAGCTTTCTTT. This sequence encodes CASSSRQGRGGAFF.

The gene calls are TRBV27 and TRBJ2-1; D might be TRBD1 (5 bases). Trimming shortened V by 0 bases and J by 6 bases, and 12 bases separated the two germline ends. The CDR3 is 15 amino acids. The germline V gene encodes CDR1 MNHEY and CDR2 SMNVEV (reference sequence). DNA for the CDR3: TGTGCCAGCAGTTTATCGTGGGGCTCTAGCAATGAGCAGTTCTTC. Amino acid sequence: CASSLSWGSSNEQFF.

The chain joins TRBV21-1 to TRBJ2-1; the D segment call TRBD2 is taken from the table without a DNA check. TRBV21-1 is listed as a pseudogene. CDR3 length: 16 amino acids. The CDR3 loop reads CASSKWTAGGMDEQFF. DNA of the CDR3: TGTGCCAGCAGCAAATGGACGGCGGGAGGAATGGATGAGCAGTTCTTC.

DNA for the CDR3: TGTGCCAGCTCACAACAAGCGGGATCCACAGATACGCAGTATTTT. Amino acid sequence: CASSQQAGSTDTQYF. This sequence joins TRBV18 and TRBJ2-3, with 7 bases that match TRBD2. Per germline, CDR1 KGHSH and CDR2 LQKENI. The CDR3 is 15 amino acids. V gave up 4 bases and J gave up 2 bases; unmatched junction bases: 6. The full variable domain, in which reference TRBV18 and TRBJ2-3 provide the parts outside the CDR3, is NAGVMQNPRHLVRRRGQEARLRCSPMKGHSHVYWYRQLPEEGLKFMVYLQKENIIDESGMPKERFSAEFPKEGPSILRIQQVVRGDSAAYFCASSQQAGSTDTQYFGPGTRLTVL.

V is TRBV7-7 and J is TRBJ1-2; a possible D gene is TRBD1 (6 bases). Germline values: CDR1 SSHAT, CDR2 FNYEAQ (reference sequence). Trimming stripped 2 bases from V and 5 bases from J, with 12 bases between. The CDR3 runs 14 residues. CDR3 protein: CASSLKGRGYGYTF. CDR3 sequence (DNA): TGTGCCAGCAGCTTAAAGGGCAGGGGTTATGGCTACACCTTC. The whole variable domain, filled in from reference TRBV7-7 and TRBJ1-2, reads GAGVSQSPRYKVTKRGQDVTLRCDPISSHATLYWYQQALGQGPEFLTYFNYEAQPDKSGLPSDRFSAERPEGSISTLTIQRTEQRDSAMYRCASSLKGRGYGYTFGSGTRLTVV.

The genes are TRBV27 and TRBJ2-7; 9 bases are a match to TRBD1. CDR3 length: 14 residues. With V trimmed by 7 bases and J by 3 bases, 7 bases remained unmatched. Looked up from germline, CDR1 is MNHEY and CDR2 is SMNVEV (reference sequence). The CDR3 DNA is TGTGCCAGCACCTGGGGGACAGGGTGCTACGAGCAGTACGTC. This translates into CASTWGTGCYEQYV.

Here the CDR3 reads CSDLTGSTDTQYF. The CDR3, as DNA: TGCAGCGACCTCACCGGGAGCACAGATACGCAGTATTTT. The chain has TRBV29-1 and TRBJ2-3; D is undetermined. The CDR3 runs to 13 residues. Looked up from germline, CDR1 is SQVTM and CDR2 is ANQGSEA. Trimming took 7 bases from V and 0 from J, leaving 11 bases between them.

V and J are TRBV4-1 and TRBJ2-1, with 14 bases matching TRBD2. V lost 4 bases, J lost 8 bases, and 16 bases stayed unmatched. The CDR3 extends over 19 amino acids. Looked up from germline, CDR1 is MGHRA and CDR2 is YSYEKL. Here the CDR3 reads CASSRWGTSGSQLMDEQFF. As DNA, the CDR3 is TGCGCCAGCAGCCGATGGGGGACTAGCGGGAGCCAGTTGATGGATGAGCAGTTCTTC.

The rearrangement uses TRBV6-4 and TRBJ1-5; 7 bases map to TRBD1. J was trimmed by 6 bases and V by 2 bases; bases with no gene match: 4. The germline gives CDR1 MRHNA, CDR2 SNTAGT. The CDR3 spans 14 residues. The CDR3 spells CASSDIGGTQPQHF. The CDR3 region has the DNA TGTGCCAGCAGTGACATAGGGGGCACTCAGCCCCAGCATTTT.

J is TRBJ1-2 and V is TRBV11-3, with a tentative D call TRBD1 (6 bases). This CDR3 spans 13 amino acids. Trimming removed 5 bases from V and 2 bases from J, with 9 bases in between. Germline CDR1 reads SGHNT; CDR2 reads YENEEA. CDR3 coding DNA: TGTGCCAGCAGCACAGACAGGAACTATGGCTACACCTTC. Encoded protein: CASSTDRNYGYTF.

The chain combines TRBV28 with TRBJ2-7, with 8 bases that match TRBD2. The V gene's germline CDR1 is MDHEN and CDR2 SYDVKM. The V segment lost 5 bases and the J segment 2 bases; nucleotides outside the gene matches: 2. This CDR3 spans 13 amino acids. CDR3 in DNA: TGTGCCAGCAGTCCTAGCGGGCCCTACGAGCAGTACTTC. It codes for CASSPSGPYEQYF.

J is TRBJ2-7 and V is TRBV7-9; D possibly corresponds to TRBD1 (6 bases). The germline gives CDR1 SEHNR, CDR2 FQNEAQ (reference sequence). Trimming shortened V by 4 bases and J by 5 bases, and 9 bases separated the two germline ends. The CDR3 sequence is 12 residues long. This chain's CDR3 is CASSYTGNEQYF. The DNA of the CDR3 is TGTGCCAGCAGCTACACAGGGAACGAGCAGTACTTC.

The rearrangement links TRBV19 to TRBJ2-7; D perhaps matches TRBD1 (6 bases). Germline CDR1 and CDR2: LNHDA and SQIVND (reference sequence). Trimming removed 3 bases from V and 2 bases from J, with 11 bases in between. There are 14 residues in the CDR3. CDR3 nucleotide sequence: TGTGCCAGTAGTATGCAGGGGTTTGCCTACGAGCAGTACTTC. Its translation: CASSMQGFAYEQYF. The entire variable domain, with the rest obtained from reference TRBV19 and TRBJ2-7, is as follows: DGGITQSPKYLFRKEGQNVTLSCEQNLNHDAMYWYRQDPGQGLRLIYYSQIVNDFQKGDIAEGYSVSREKKESFPLTVTSAQKNPTAFYLCASSMQGFAYEQYFGPGTRLTVT.

The CDR3 DNA is TGTGCCAGCAGTGAATGGTGGGGGAGGGCCCAGGGAGATACGCAGTATTTT. This gives the protein CASSEWWGRAQGDTQYF. The V call is TRBV6-1, the J call TRBJ2-3; the match to TRBD2 covers 7 bases. Germline values: CDR1 MNHNS, CDR2 SASEGT. J gave up 5 bases and V 2 bases, and 13 bases lay outside the gene matches. The CDR3 is 17 amino acids.

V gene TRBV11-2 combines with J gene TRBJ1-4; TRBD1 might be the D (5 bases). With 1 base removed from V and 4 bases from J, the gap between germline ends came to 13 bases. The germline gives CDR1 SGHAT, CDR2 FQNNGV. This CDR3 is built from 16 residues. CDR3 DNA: TGTGCCAGCAGCTTAGGTGTAAGGGGCTTTAATGAAAAACTGTTTTTT. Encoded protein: CASSLGVRGFNEKLFF.

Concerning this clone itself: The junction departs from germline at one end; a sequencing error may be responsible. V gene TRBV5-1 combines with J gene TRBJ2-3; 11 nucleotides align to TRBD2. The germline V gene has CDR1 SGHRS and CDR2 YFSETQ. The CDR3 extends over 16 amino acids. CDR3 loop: CASSLELAGASDTQYF. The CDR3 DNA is TGCGCCAGCAGTTTGGAACTAGCGGGAGCTTCAGATACGCAGTATTTT.

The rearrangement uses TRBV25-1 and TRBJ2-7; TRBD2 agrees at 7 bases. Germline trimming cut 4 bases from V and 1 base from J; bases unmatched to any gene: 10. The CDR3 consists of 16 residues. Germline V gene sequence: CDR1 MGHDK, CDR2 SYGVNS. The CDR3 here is CASSGGGGYGSYEQYF. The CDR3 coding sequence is TGTGCCAGCAGTGGGGGCGGGGGTTATGGGTCCTACGAGCAGTACTTC.

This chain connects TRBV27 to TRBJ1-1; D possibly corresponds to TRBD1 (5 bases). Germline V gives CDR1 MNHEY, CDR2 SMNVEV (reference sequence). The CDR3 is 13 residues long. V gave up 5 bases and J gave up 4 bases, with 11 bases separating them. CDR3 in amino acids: CASSGGVRTEAFF. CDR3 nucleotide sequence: TGTGCCAGCAGTGGGGGGGTTCGCACTGAAGCTTTCTTT.

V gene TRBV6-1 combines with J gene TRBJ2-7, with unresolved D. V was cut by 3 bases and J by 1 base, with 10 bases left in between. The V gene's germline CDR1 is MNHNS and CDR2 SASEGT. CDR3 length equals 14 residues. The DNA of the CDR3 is TGTGCCAGCAGTGATAGGCCAGGATCCTACGAGCAGTACGTC. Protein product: CASSDRPGSYEQYV.